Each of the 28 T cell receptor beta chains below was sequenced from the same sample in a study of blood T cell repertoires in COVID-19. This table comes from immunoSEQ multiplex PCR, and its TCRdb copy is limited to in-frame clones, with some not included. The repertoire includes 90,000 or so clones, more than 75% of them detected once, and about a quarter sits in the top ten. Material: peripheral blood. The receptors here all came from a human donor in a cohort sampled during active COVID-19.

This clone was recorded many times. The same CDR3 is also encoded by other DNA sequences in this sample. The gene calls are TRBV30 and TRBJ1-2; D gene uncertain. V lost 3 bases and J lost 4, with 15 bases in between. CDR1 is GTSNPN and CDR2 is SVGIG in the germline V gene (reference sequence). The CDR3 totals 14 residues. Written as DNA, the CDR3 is TGTGCCTGGAGCCCCGGAGGTCGGGGCTATGGCTACACCTTC. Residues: CAWSPGGRGYGYTF.

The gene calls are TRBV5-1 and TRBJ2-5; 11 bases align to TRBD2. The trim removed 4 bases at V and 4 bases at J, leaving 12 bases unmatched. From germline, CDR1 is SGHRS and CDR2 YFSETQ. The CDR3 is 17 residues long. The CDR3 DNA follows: TGCGCCAGCAGCCCTGACATAACTAGCGGGAGAGCAGAGACCCAGTACTTC. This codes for CASSPDITSGRAETQYF.

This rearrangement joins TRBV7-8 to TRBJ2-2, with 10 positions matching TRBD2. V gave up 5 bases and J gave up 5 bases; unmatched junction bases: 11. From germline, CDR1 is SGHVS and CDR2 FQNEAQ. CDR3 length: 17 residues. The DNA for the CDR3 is TGTGCCAGCAGCCCCGGGGGGCTAGCGGGAGCAACCGGGGAGCTGTTTTTT. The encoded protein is CASSPGGLAGATGELFF.

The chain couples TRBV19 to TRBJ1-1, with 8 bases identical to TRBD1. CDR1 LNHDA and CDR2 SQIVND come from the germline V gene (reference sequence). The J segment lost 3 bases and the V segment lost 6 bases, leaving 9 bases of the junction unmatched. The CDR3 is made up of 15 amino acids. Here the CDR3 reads CASRTYTGGDTEAFF. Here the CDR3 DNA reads TGTGCCAGTAGAACCTATACAGGGGGGGACACTGAAGCTTTCTTT.

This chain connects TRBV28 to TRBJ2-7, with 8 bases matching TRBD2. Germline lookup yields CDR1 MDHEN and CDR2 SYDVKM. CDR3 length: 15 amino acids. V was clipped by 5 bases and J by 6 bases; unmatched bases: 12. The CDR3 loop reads CASSLGPAGEGEQYF. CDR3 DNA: TGTGCCAGCAGTCTAGGGCCAGCGGGAGAGGGCGAGCAGTACTTC.

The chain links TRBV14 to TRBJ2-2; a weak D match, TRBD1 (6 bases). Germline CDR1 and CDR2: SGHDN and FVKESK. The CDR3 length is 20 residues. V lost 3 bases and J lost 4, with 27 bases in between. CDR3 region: CASSQSYLHPVQGLTGELFF. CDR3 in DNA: TGTGCCAGCAGCCAGTCCTACCTACACCCTGTACAGGGCCTCACCGGGGAGCTGTTTTTT.

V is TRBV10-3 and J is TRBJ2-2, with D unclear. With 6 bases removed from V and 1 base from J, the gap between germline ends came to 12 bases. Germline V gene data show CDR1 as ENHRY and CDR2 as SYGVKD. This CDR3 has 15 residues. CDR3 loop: CAISESLENTGELFF. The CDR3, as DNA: TGTGCCATCAGCGAATCTCTAGAGAACACCGGGGAGCTGTTTTTT.

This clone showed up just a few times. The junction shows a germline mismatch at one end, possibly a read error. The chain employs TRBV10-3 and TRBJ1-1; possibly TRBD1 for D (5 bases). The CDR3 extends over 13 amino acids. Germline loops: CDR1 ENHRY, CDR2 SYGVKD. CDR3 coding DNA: TGTGCCATCAGCCAAGACGGGTTCGGGGGTTTGCAGTTT. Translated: CAISQDGFGGLQF.

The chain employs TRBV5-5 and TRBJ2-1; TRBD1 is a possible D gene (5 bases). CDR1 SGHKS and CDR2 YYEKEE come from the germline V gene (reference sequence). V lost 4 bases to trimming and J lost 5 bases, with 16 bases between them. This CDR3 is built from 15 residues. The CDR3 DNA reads TGTGCCAGCAGCCGTGACAGACATACTAACAATGAGCAGTTCTTC. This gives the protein CASSRDRHTNNEQFF.

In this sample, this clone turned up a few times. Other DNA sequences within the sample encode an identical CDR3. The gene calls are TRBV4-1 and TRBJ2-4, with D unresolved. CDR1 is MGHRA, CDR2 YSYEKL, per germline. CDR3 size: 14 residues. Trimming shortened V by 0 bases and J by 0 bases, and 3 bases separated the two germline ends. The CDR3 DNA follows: TGCGCCAGCAGCCAAGATCTAGCCAAAAACATTCAGTACTTC. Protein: CASSQDLAKNIQYF.

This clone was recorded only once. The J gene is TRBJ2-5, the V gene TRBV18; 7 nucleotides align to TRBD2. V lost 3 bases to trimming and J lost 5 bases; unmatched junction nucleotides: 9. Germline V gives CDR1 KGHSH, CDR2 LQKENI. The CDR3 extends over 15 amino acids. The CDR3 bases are TGTGCCAGCTCACCGATTAGCGGGCCCCAGGAGACCCAGTACTTC. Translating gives CASSPISGPQETQYF.

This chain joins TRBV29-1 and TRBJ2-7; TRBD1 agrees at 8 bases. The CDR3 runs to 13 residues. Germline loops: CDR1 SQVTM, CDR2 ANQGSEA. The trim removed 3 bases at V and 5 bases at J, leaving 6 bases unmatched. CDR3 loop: CSVDPTGADEQYF. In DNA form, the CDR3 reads TGCAGCGTTGACCCGACAGGGGCGGACGAGCAGTACTTC.

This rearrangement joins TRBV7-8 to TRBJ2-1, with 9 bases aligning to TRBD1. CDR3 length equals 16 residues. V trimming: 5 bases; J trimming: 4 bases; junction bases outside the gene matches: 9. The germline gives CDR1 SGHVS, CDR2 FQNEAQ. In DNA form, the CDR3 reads TGTGCCAGCAGCCCCAGAGGACAGGGGCGGTACAATGAGCAGTTCTTC. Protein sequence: CASSPRGQGRYNEQFF.

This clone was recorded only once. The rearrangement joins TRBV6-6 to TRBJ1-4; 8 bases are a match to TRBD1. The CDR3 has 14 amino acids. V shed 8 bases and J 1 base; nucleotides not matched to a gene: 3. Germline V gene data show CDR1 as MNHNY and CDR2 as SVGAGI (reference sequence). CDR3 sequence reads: CASLRGLTNEKLFF. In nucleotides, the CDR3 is TGTGCCAGCCTCAGGGGGCTAACTAATGAAAAACTGTTTTTT.

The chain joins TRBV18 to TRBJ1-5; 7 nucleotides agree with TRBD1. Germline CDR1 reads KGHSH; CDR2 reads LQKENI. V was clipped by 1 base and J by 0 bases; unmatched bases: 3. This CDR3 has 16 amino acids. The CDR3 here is CASSPRQGDSNQPQHF. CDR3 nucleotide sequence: TGTGCCAGCTCACCACGGCAGGGGGATAGCAATCAGCCCCAGCATTTT.

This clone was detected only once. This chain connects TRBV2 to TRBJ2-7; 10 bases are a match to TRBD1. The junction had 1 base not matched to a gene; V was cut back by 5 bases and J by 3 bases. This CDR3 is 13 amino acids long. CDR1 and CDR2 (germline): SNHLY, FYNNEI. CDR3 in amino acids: CASSRDRGYEQYF. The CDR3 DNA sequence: TGTGCCAGCAGTCGGGACAGGGGCTACGAGCAGTACTTC.

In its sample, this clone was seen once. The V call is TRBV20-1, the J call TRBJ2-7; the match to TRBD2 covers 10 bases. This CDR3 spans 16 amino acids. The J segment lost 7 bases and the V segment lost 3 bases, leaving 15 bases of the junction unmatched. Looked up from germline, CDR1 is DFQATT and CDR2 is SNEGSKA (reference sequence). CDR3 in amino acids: CSASGLAGDPGVEQYF. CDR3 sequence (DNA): TGCAGTGCTAGTGGGCTAGCGGGAGACCCCGGGGTGGAGCAGTACTTC.

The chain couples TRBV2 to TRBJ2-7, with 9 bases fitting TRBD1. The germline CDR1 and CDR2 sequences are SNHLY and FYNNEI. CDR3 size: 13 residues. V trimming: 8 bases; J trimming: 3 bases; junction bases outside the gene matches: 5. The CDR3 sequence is CASGEDRGYEQYF. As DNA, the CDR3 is TGTGCCAGCGGGGAGGACAGGGGCTACGAGCAGTACTTC.

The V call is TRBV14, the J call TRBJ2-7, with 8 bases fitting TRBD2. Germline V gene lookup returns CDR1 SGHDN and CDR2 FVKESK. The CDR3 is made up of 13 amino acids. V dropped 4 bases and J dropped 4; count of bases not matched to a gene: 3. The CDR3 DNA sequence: TGTGCCAGCAGCCTCCGGGGGGGGTACGAGCAGTACTTC. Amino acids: CASSLRGGYEQYF.

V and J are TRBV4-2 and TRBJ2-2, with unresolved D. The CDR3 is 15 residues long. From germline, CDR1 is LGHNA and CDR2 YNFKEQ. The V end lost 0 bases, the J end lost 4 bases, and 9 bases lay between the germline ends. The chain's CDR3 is CASSQDLWATGELFF. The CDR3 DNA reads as TGTGCCAGCAGCCAAGATCTATGGGCCACCGGGGAGCTGTTTTTT.

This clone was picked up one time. This CDR3 is CASSDARQGSEAFF. The CDR3 nucleotides read TGCGCCAGCAGCGATGCTCGACAGGGTTCTGAAGCTTTCTTT. The rearrangement uses TRBV5-1 and TRBJ1-1; TRBD1 agrees at 7 bases. The V segment lost 4 bases and the J segment 6 bases; nucleotides outside the gene matches: 9. This CDR3 has 14 amino acids. CDR1 SGHRS and CDR2 YFSETQ come from the germline V gene. The variable domain in full, with the rest retrieved from reference TRBV5-1 and TRBJ1-1, is KAGVTQTPRYLIKTRGQQVTLSCSPISGHRSVSWYQQTPGQGLQFLFEYFSETQRNKGNFPGRFSGRQFSNSRSEMNVSTLELGDSALYLCASSDARQGSEAFFGQGTRLTVV.

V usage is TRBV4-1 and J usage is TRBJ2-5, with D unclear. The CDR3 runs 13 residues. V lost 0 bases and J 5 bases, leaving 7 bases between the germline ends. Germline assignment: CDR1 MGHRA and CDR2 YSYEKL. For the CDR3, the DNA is TGCGCCAGCAGCCAAGAACTATGGGAGACCCAGTACTTC. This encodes CASSQELWETQYF.

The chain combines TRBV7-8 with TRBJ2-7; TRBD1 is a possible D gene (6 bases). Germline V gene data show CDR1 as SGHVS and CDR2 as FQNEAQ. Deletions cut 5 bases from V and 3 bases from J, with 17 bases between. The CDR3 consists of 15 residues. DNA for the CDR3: TGTGCCAGCAGCCCCCCCGGGACAAGAATCTACGAGCAGTACTTC. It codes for CASSPPGTRIYEQYF.

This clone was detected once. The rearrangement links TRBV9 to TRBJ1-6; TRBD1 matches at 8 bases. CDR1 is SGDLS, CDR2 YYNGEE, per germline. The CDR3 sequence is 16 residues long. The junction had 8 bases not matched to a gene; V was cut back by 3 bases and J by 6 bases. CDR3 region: CASSGTGTGRNSPLHF. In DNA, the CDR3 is TGTGCCAGCAGCGGTACCGGGACAGGCCGTAATTCACCCCTCCACTTT.

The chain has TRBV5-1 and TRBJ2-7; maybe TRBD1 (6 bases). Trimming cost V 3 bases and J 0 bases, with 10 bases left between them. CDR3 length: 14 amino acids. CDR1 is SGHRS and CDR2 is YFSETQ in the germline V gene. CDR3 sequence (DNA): TGCGCCAGCAGCTCGGACAGAGCCTCCTACGAGCAGTACTTC. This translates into CASSSDRASYEQYF.

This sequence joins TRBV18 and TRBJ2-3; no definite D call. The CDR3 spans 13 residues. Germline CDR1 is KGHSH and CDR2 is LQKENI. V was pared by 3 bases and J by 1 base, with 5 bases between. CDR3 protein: CASSPPGTDTQYF. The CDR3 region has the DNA TGTGCCAGCTCACCTCCCGGCACAGATACGCAGTATTTT.

The CDR3: CASSLDIYTDTQYF. The CDR3 nucleotides read TGTGCCAGCAGTCTGGACATCTACACAGATACGCAGTATTTT. V usage is TRBV5-5 and J usage is TRBJ2-3; D may be TRBD1 (5 bases). V lost 5 bases and J 2 bases, leaving 12 bases between the germline ends. Germline V gene data show CDR1 as SGHKS and CDR2 as YYEKEE (reference sequence). CDR3 length: 14 residues.

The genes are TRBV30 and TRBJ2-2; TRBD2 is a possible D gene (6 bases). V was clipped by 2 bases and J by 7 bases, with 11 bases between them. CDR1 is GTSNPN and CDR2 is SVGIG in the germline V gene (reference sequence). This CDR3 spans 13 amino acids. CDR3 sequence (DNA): TGTGCCTGGAGTTTGGAGGGTGACGGGGAGCTGTTTTTT. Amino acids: CAWSLEGDGELFF.